This is a list of T cell receptor beta chains from one sample in a study of regulatory T cells in long-lasting Graves disease. TCRdb ran MiXCR on the multiplex PCR reads and lists one entry per CDR3 protein. The repertoire has 400,000 to 450,000 distinct CDR3 sequences, about 15% of them found once; the top ten carry 16%. These same data were also listed under a study on T cells in Graves' hyperthyroidism and ophthalmopathy.

The sample consisted of peripheral blood mononuclear cells (PBMCs), taken at new diagnosis, from a patient treated with antithyroid drugs. The receptors shown here come from a woman younger than 45 with Graves disease. Each CDR3 is given with its conserved first and last residue. Only some rows state a clone size, as once, few, many or a class for expanded clones.

V: TRBV5-1
length: 12
size: few
J: TRBJ2-3
CDR3: CASSSGTGTQYF

V: TRBV6-2/TRBV6-3
length: 16
size: few
J: TRBJ2-7
CDR3: CASTQDLRLAGGEQYF

V: TRBV12-3/TRBV12-4
length: 16
size: many
J: TRBJ2-3
CDR3: CASSIWQGLPPDTQYF

V: TRBV20-1
length: 11
size: many
J: TRBJ2-7
CDR3: CSAKPNYEQYF

V: TRBV20-1
length: 13
size: many
J: TRBJ1-6
CDR3: CSAGVNPNSPLHF

V: TRBV20-1
length: 13
size: many
J: TRBJ1-2
CDR3: CSARDRPNYGYTF

V: TRBV9
length: 16
size: -
J: TRBJ1-2
CDR3: CASSVDVGRANYGYTF

V: TRBV7-9
length: 13
size: many
J: TRBJ2-1
CDR3: CASSLRGKNEQFF

V: TRBV6-2/TRBV6-3
length: 13
size: many
J: TRBJ2-3
CDR3: CASSYFSTDTQYF

V: TRBV9
length: 16
size: few
J: TRBJ2-3
CDR3: CASSVGGLRQADTQYF

V: TRBV27
length: 13
size: many
J: TRBJ2-7
CDR3: CASFAGATHEQYF

V: TRBV12-3/TRBV12-4
length: 14
size: many
J: TRBJ2-3
CDR3: CASSLGPVTDTQYF

V: TRBV3-1
length: 16
size: few
J: TRBJ2-3
CDR3: CASSPYNGGGTDTQYF

V: TRBV20-1
length: 14
size: few
J: TRBJ2-3
CDR3: CSATSGTSTDTQYF